The 29 T cell receptor beta chains listed next were all sequenced from one sample in a study of identifying expanded T cells in peripheral blood. Generated by immunoSEQ multiplex PCR, the TCRdb table keeps only in-frame clones and is missing some. The sample includes 70,000 to 100,000 clones, approximately 86% of them seen just once. Sequencing input: blood. All receptors derive from a person aged 18 to 69 in good health.

This chain joins TRBV29-1 and TRBJ2-1; 11 bases map to TRBD1. Germline lookup yields CDR1 SQVTM and CDR2 ANQGSEA. This CDR3 is built from 16 residues. The V and J ends lost 6 bases and 10 bases, in that order; junction bases with no gene match: 17. Here the CDR3 reads CSVVHAGTGGLGEQFF. In nucleotides, the CDR3 is TGCAGCGTGGTACACGCCGGGACAGGGGGGTTGGGCGAGCAGTTCTTC.

This clone was recorded once. The chain has TRBV18 and TRBJ1-2; a weak D match, TRBD1 (6 bases). The CDR3 is 13 amino acids. V lost 5 bases and J lost 3, with 10 bases in between. Germline V gene lookup returns CDR1 KGHSH and CDR2 LQKENI. The CDR3 bases are TGTGCCAGCTCAGCCAACAGGGACTATGGCTACACCTTC. Translation gives CASSANRDYGYTF.

The chain joins TRBV15 to TRBJ2-3; 11 bases agree with TRBD2. After removal of 0 bases from V and 0 bases from J, the junction contained 14 bases not matched to a gene. The length of the CDR3 is 21 residues. Germline assignment: CDR1 LNHNV and CDR2 YYDKDF (reference sequence). The CDR3 protein is CATSRDPLLAGEITSTDTQYF. The CDR3 DNA follows: TGTGCCACCAGCAGAGATCCCCTACTAGCGGGGGAAATTACTAGCACAGATACGCAGTATTTT.

V is TRBV11-2 and J is TRBJ1-1; weak D call: TRBD1 (5 bases). The CDR3 runs to 15 residues. Trimming left V 3 bases short and J 7 bases short, with 18 bases between. CDR1 is SGHAT, CDR2 FQNNGV, per germline. The CDR3 nucleotides are TGTGCCAGCAGCTTGGTGGTTCGGGGTAGGGGTGAAGCTTTCTTT. Translation: CASSLVVRGRGEAFF.

This clone showed up just a few times. This chain uses TRBV18 with TRBJ2-3; 8 bases are a match to TRBD2. V trimming: 6 bases; J trimming: 0 bases; junction bases outside the gene matches: 5. CDR3 length: 15 residues. CDR1 is KGHSH and CDR2 is LQKENI in the germline V gene. CDR3: CASSLAGGSTDTQYF. The CDR3 region has the DNA TGTGCCAGCTCGCTAGCGGGTGGGAGCACAGATACGCAGTATTTT. The entire variable domain, with the rest obtained from reference TRBV18 and TRBJ2-3, is as follows: NAGVMQNPRHLVRRRGQEARLRCSPMKGHSHVYWYRQLPEEGLKFMVYLQKENIIDESGMPKERFSAEFPKEGPSILRIQQVVRGDSAAYFCASSLAGGSTDTQYFGPGTRLTVL.

This chain connects TRBV10-3 to TRBJ2-3, with 7 bases lining up with TRBD2. CDR1 and CDR2 (germline): ENHRY, SYGVKD. The CDR3 has 15 amino acids. After removal of 5 bases from V and 0 bases from J, the junction contained 5 bases not matched to a gene. The CDR3 bases are TGTGCCATCAGTATAAGCGGGACTAGCACAGATACGCAGTATTTT. Its translation is CAISISGTSTDTQYF.

V usage is TRBV6-6 and J usage is TRBJ2-1; D perhaps matches TRBD2 (6 bases). Germline assignment: CDR1 MNHNY and CDR2 SVGAGI (reference sequence). The CDR3 covers 12 residues. Trimming shortened V by 5 bases and J by 10 bases, and 12 bases separated the two germline ends. The CDR3 spells CASSPRLVEQFF. The CDR3, as DNA: TGTGCCAGCAGTCCCCGACTAGTAGAGCAGTTCTTC.

In its sample, this clone was seen a few times. The V call is TRBV7-2, the J call TRBJ1-3, with D possibly matching TRBD1 (6 bases). CDR1 and CDR2 (germline): SGHTA, FQGNSA. The CDR3 is made up of 17 amino acids. V was cut by 5 bases and J by 0 bases, with 17 bases left in between. The CDR3 is CASSRGGRVRSGNTIYF. In nucleotides, the CDR3 is TGTGCCAGCAGCCGAGGGGGGCGGGTTCGCTCTGGAAACACCATATATTTT.

The chain's CDR3 is CASSFGVSNSPLHF. The CDR3 DNA sequence: TGTGCCAGCAGTTTCGGGGTTTCGAATTCACCCCTCCACTTT. The V gene is TRBV6-6, the J gene TRBJ1-6; D gene uncertain. V was trimmed by 4 bases and J by 7 bases, leaving 11 bases between them. Germline CDR1 and CDR2: MNHNY and SVGAGI (reference sequence). The CDR3 loop spans 14 amino acids.

In this sample, this clone turned up once. This chain uses TRBV10-1 with TRBJ2-3; 9 bases are a match to TRBD1. The trim removed 5 bases at V and 4 bases at J, leaving 4 bases unmatched. Germline loops: CDR1 WNHNN, CDR2 SYGVQD (reference sequence). CDR3 size: 14 residues. The CDR3 loop reads CASSSGQGPDTQYF. For the CDR3, the DNA is TGCGCCAGCAGTTCGGGACAGGGTCCAGATACGCAGTATTTT.

This chain joins TRBV29-1 and TRBJ1-2; D remains unclear. Germline V CDR1 and CDR2: SQVTM, ANQGSEA. The V end was cut by 8 bases, the J end by 3 bases, with 19 bases between. The CDR3 spans 14 residues. The DNA for the CDR3 is TGCAGCACCAATCAGGAGGGAAAGGACTATGGCTACACCTTC. Translated, it gives CSTNQEGKDYGYTF. Using reference TRBV29-1 and TRBJ1-2 for the parts outside the CDR3, the full variable domain is SAVISQKPSRDICQRGTSLTIQCQVDSQVTMMFWYRQQPGQSLTLIATANQGSEATYESGFVIDKFPISRPNLTFSTLTVSNMSPEDSSIYLCSTNQEGKDYGYTFGSGTRLTVV.

The rearrangement joins TRBV9 to TRBJ2-2; a weak D match, TRBD2 (6 bases). Between the trimmed V and J ends, which lost 1 base and 5 bases, there was a span of 12 bases. CDR3 length equals 15 residues. Per the germline V gene, CDR1 is SGDLS and CDR2 is YYNGEE. The CDR3 DNA is TGTGCCAGCAGCGTAACGGCAGGGAGGACCGGGGAGCTGTTTTTT. Translating it yields CASSVTAGRTGELFF.

The chain is built from TRBV5-6 and TRBJ1-1, with D maybe TRBD1 (5 bases). Germline values: CDR1 SGHDT, CDR2 YYEEEE. The V end lost 1 base, the J end lost 4 bases, and 11 bases lay between the germline ends. This CDR3 spans 14 amino acids. The CDR3 loop reads CASSLRAGITEAFF. The CDR3 coding sequence is TGTGCCAGCAGCTTGCGAGCAGGGATCACTGAAGCTTTCTTT. Combining the CDR3 with reference TRBV5-6 and TRBJ1-1 gives the whole variable domain DAGVTQSPTHLIKTRGQQVTLRCSPKSGHDTVSWYQQALGQGPQFIFQYYEEEERQRGNFPDRFSGHQFPNYSSELNVNALLLGDSALYLCASSLRAGITEAFFGQGTRLTVV.

The chain employs TRBV7-9 and TRBJ2-3, with 8 bases lining up with TRBD2. Germline V CDR1 and CDR2: SEHNR, FQNEAQ (reference sequence). The CDR3 is 16 residues long. Trimming at V came to 6 bases and at J to 0 bases, leaving 8 bases not matched to a gene. The CDR3 DNA follows: TGTGCCAGCAGTTCCCATAGCGGGGCTAGCACAGATACGCAGTATTTT. Its translation is CASSSHSGASTDTQYF.

The chain joins TRBV18 to TRBJ1-2; 7 nucleotides line up with TRBD1. This CDR3 comprises 14 residues. V lost 0 bases to trimming and J lost 4 bases; unmatched junction nucleotides: 2. Per the germline V gene, CDR1 is KGHSH and CDR2 is LQKENI. The CDR3 protein is CASSPPAGGYGYTF. In DNA, the CDR3 is TGTGCCAGCTCACCACCCGCAGGGGGCTATGGCTACACCTTC.

V and J are TRBV6-1 and TRBJ1-2; D gene unclear. CDR1 and CDR2 from the germline V gene are MNHNS and SASEGT. The CDR3 extends over 13 amino acids. The V gene lost 2 bases and the J gene lost 7 bases, with 11 bases spanning the gap. CDR3 nucleotide sequence: TGTGCCAGCAGTGAATCCGGGATGGGTGGCTACACCTTC. Amino acids: CASSESGMGGYTF.

V gene TRBV2 combines with J gene TRBJ1-5, with TRBD1 identical over 8 bases. CDR1 SNHLY and CDR2 FYNNEI come from the germline V gene. This CDR3 region has 14 residues. J was trimmed by 6 bases and V by 7 bases; bases with no gene match: 8. The CDR3 DNA is TGTGCCAGCACCCTGGTGGACAGGGCTCAGCCCCAGCATTTT. It is translated as CASTLVDRAQPQHF.

V and J are TRBV30 and TRBJ2-6; D not certain. Germline V gives CDR1 GTSNPN, CDR2 SVGIG (reference sequence). CDR3 length equals 13 residues. Trimming removed 3 bases from V and 3 bases from J, with 6 bases in between. The CDR3 region has the DNA TGTGCCTGGAGCGCAGGTGGGGCCAACGTCCTGACTTTC. Protein sequence: CAWSAGGANVLTF.

The chain employs TRBV7-3 and TRBJ1-1, with 8 bases aligning to TRBD1. The germline V gene has CDR1 SGHTA and CDR2 FQGTGA. The CDR3 is 16 amino acids. V was clipped by 3 bases and J by 5 bases; unmatched bases: 11. CDR3 bases: TGTGCCAGCAGCTTTGTAACAGGGGGACCTGGGACTGAAGCTTTCTTT. Translated, it gives CASSFVTGGPGTEAFF.

The CDR3 region is CASSFDRENEKLFF. The CDR3 bases are TGTGCCAGCAGTTTTGACAGGGAAAATGAAAAACTGTTTTTT. The J gene is TRBJ1-4, the V gene TRBV27; 7 nucleotides align to TRBD1. CDR1 MNHEY and CDR2 SMNVEV come from the germline V gene (reference sequence). After removal of 3 bases from V and 5 bases from J, the junction contained 3 bases not matched to a gene. The CDR3 length is 14 residues. The full variable domain, completed using reference TRBV27 and TRBJ1-4, is EAQVTQNPRYLITVTGKKLTVTCSQNMNHEYMSWYRQDPGLGLRQIYYSMNVEVTDKGDVPEGYKVSRKEKRNFPLILESPSPNQTSLYFCASSFDRENEKLFFGSGTQLSVL.

The rearrangement links TRBV5-4 to TRBJ2-7; D remains ambiguous. The CDR3 consists of 13 residues. The germline gives CDR1 SGHNT, CDR2 YYREEE (reference sequence). Deletions cut 2 bases from V and 5 bases from J, with 11 bases between. In DNA form, the CDR3 reads TGTGCCAGCAGCTTACGGTTCGTCGACGAGCAGTACTTC. Amino acids: CASSLRFVDEQYF.

This clone was seen only a few times. This rearrangement joins TRBV2 to TRBJ1-6; D perhaps matches TRBD1 (5 bases). The CDR3 covers 14 residues. Trimming removed 10 bases at V and 6 bases at J, with 16 bases between. The germline V gene encodes CDR1 SNHLY and CDR2 FYNNEI. The CDR3 DNA reads TGTGCCACCTCCCGGGACCTTCGTAATTCACCCCTCCACTTT. It codes for CATSRDLRNSPLHF.

The table lists this clone with a count of one. The CDR3 loop is CASSGAYEQYF. DNA of the CDR3: TGTGCCAGTAGCGGGGCCTACGAGCAGTACTTC. This chain uses TRBV19 with TRBJ2-7, with a weak D call TRBD2 (5 bases). The CDR3 has 11 amino acids. The germline V gene has CDR1 LNHDA and CDR2 SQIVND (reference sequence). The V end lost 6 bases, the J end lost 2 bases, and 5 bases lay between the germline ends.

This chain's CDR3 is CASSVEPHLGTSGEMDTQYF. CDR3 nucleotides: TGTGCCAGCAGCGTAGAACCTCATCTCGGGACTAGCGGGGAAATGGATACGCAGTATTTT. V usage is TRBV9 and J usage is TRBJ2-3, with 13 bases aligning to TRBD2. The CDR3 extends over 20 amino acids. Trimming took 0 bases from V and 6 from J; bases not matched to a gene: 16. Germline CDR1 reads SGDLS; CDR2 reads YYNGEE.

The V gene is TRBV2, the J gene TRBJ2-5, with D perhaps given as TRBD1 or TRBD2 (5 bases each). The CDR3 is 14 residues long. V lost 7 bases and J lost 9, with 21 bases in between. Germline V gives CDR1 SNHLY, CDR2 FYNNEI. CDR3 in DNA: TGTGCCAGCAACTCTCTAGGGACCTCAAGGGCCCAGTACTTC. Residues: CASNSLGTSRAQYF.

The V call is TRBV27, the J call TRBJ1-2; 12 bases are a match to TRBD1. Unmatched junction bases numbered 6, after V lost 0 bases and J lost 4 bases. This CDR3 is 17 amino acids long. Germline assignment: CDR1 MNHEY and CDR2 SMNVEV (reference sequence). This CDR3 reads CASSLSGTGGAGYGYTF. The CDR3 DNA follows: TGTGCCAGCAGTTTATCCGGGACAGGGGGCGCCGGCTATGGCTACACCTTC.

This chain uses TRBV25-1 with TRBJ2-1; D unclear. V was trimmed by 0 bases and J by 7 bases, leaving 10 bases between them. Germline V CDR1 and CDR2: MGHDK, SYGVNS. The CDR3 covers 14 residues. The CDR3 loop is CASSEYSSRNEQFF. In nucleotides, the CDR3 is TGTGCCAGCAGTGAATATTCCTCCCGAAATGAGCAGTTCTTC.

V and J are TRBV5-1 and TRBJ2-2; TRBD1 might be the D (5 bases). The V gene lost 2 bases and the J gene lost 2 bases, with 10 bases spanning the gap. Germline V gives CDR1 SGHRS, CDR2 YFSETQ. The CDR3 spans 15 residues. The CDR3 sequence: CASSFLQDNTGELFF. In DNA, the CDR3 is TGCGCCAGCAGCTTTTTACAGGATAACACCGGGGAGCTGTTTTTT.

The genes are TRBV11-3 and TRBJ1-2, with a tentative D call TRBD1 (5 bases). Germline assignment: CDR1 SGHNT and CDR2 YENEEA. Between the trimmed V and J ends, which lost 5 bases and 6 bases, there was a span of 16 bases. CDR3 length equals 14 residues. CDR3 residues: CASSPGPGLHGYTF. The CDR3 DNA reads TGTGCCAGCAGCCCAGGGCCGGGCCTCCATGGCTACACCTTC.